This T cell receptor beta chain is drawn from a study of blood T cell repertoires in COVID-19. At the level of the study: Acute and convalescent COVID-19 specimens originated in the United States, Italy and Spain. Sample material is recorded as cDNA or gDNA derived from T cells, B-cell-depleted T cells, or PBMCs.

In the original workflow: Estimation of nucleated cell counts was performed using reference gene primer amplification. TCRdb's copy holds only in-frame clones and misses some; the assay was immunoSEQ multiplex PCR. The DNA was the basis for D and trimming; V, J and clone size are from that table. The sample has approximately 69,000 clones, 75% to 90% seen once. CDR1 and CDR2 (germline): SGHRS, YFSETQ. The CDR3 is 17 residues long. V was pared by 3 bases and J by 3 bases, with 22 bases between. The specimen was peripheral blood. This clonotype originated in a human donor in a cohort sampled during active COVID-19. The chain combines TRBV5-1 with TRBJ2-7; maybe TRBD2 (7 bases). CDR3 coding DNA: TGCGCCAGCAGCTGGGGAACTGGGGGGGCCCGGGTCTACGAGCAGTACTTC. The encoded protein is CASSWGTGGARVYEQYF.